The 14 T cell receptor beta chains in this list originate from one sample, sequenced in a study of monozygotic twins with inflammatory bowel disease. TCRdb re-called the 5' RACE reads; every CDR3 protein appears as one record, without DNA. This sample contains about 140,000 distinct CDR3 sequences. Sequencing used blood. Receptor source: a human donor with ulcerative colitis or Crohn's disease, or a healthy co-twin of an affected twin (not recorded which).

CDR3 protein: CASSPRQGAGTEAFF. The chain uses TRBV7-2 and TRBJ1-1; TCRdb designates TRBD1, a call that cannot be tested without DNA. The germline V gene encodes CDR1 SGHTA and CDR2 FQGNSA. This CDR3 contains 15 residues.

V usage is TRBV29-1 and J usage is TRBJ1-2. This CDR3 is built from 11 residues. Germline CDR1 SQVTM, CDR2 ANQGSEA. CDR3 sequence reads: CSVRINYGYTF. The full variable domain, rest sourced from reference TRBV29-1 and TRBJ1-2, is SAVISQKPSRDICQRGTSLTIQCQVDSQVTMMFWYRQQPGQSLTLIATANQGSEATYESGFVIDKFPISRPNLTFSTLTVSNMSPEDSSIYLCSVRINYGYTFGSGTRLTVV.

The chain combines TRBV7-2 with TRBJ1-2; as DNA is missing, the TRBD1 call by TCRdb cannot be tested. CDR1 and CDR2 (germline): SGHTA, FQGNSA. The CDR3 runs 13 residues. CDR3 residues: CASSLYRVYGYTF. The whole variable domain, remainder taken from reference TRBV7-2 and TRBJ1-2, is GAGVSQSPSNKVTEKGKDVELRCDPISGHTALYWYRQSLGQGLEFLIYFQGNSAPDKSGLPSDRFSAERTGGSVSTLTIQRTQQEDSAVYLCASSLYRVYGYTFGSGTRLTVV.

Here the CDR3 reads CASRAPSYEQYF. The J gene is TRBJ2-7, the V gene TRBV6-6. In germline, CDR1 is MNHNY, CDR2 SVGAGI (reference sequence). The CDR3 length is 12 residues.

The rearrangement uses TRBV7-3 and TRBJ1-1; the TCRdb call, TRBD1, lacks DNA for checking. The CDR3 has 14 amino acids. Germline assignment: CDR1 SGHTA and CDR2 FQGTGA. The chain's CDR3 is CASSKQGSNTEAFF.

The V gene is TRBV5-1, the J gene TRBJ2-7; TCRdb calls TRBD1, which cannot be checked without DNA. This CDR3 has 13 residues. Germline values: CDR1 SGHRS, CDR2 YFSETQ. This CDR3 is CASSNRDPYEQYF.

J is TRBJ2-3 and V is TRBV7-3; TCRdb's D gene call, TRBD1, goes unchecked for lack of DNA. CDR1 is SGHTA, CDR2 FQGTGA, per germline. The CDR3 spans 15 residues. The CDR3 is CTSSAQGSGTDTQYF.

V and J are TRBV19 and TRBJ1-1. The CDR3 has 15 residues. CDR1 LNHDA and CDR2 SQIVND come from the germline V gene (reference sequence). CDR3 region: CASSIDNTLNTEAFF.

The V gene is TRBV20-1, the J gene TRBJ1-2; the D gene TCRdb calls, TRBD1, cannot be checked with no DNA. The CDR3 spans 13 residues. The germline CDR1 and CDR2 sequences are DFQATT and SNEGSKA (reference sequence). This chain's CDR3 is CSARHTGGDGYTF.

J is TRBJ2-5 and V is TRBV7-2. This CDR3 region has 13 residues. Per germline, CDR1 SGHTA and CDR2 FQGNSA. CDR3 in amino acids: CASSSSKQETQYF.

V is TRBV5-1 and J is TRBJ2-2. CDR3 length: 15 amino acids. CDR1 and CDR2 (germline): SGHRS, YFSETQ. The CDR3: CASSEILANTGELFF.

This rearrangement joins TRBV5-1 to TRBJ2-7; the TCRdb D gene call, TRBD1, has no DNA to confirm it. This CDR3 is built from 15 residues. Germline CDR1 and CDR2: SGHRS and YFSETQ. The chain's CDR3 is CASSLRQGVSYEQYF.

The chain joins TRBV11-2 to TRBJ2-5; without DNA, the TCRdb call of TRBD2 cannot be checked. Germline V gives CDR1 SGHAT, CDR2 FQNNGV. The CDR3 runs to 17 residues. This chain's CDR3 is CASSLETSGSNLETQYF.

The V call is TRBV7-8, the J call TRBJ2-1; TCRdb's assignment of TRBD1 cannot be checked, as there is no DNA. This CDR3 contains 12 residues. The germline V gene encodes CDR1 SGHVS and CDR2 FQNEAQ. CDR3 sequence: CASSANGGNRFF. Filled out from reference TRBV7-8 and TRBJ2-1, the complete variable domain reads GAGVSQSPRYKVAKRGQDVALRCDPISGHVSLFWYQQALGQGPEFLTYFQNEAQLDKSGLPSDRFFAERPEGSVSTLKIQRTQQEDSAVYLCASSANGGNRFFGPGTRLTVL.